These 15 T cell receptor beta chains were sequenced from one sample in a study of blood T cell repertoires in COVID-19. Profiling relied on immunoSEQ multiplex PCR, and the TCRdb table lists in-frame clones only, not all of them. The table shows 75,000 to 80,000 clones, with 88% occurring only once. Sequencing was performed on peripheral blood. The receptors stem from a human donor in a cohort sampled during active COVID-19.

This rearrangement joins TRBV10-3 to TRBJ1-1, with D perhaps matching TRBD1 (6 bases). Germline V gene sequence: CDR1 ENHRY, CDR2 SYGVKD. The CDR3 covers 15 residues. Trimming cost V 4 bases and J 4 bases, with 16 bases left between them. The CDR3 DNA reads TGTGCCATCAGTGTGGGCAGGGGCGGTGGCACTGAAGCTTTCTTT. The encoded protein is CAISVGRGGGTEAFF.

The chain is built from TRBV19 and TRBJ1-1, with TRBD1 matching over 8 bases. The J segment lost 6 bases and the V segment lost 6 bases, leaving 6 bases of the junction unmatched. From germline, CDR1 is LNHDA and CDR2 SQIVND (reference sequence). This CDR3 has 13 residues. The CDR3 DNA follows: TGTGCCAGTAGGACTCCGGGACAGGCTGAAGCTTTCTTT. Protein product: CASRTPGQAEAFF.

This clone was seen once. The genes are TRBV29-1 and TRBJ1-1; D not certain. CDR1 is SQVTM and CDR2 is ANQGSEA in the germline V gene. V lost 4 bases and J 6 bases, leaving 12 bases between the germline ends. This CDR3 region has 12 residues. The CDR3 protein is CSVGLASSEAFF. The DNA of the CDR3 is TGCAGCGTTGGATTGGCCTCTTCTGAAGCTTTCTTT. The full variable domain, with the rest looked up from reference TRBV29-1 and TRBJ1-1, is SAVISQKPSRDICQRGTSLTIQCQVDSQVTMMFWYRQQPGQSLTLIATANQGSEATYESGFVIDKFPISRPNLTFSTLTVSNMSPEDSSIYLCSVGLASSEAFFGQGTRLTVV.

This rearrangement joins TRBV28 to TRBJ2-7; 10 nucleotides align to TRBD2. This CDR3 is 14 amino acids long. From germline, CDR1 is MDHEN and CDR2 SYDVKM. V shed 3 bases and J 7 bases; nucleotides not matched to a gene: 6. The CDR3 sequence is CASSLLAGVLEQYF. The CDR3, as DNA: TGTGCCAGCAGTTTGCTAGCGGGGGTTCTTGAGCAGTACTTC.

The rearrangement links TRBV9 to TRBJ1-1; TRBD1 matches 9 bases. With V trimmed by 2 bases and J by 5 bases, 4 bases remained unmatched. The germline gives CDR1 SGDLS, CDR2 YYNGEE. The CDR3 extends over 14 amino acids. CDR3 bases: TGTGCCAGCAGCGTGGGGACAGGGCGTACTGAAGCTTTCTTT. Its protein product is CASSVGTGRTEAFF.

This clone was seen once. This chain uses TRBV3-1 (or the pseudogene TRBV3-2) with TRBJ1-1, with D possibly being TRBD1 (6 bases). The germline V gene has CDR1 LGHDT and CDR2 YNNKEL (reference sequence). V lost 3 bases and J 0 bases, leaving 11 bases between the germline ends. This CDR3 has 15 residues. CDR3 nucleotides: TGTGCCAGCAGCCAGAGGGGACACATGAACACTGAAGCTTTCTTT. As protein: CASSQRGHMNTEAFF.

The CDR3 is CASSSLSGGYNEQFF. The CDR3 DNA follows: TGTGCCAGCAGTTCCTTGAGCGGGGGCTACAATGAGCAGTTCTTC. The chain combines TRBV27 with TRBJ2-1; 8 bases match TRBD2. Germline CDR1 MNHEY, CDR2 SMNVEV (reference sequence). Unmatched junction bases numbered 5, after V lost 4 bases and J lost 3 bases. The CDR3 loop spans 15 amino acids.

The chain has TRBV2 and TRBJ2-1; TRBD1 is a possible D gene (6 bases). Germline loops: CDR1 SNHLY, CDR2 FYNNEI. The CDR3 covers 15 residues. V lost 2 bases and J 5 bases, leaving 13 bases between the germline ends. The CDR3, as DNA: TGTGCCAGCAGTGAACCCGGGACAAGGCACAATGAGCAGTTCTTC. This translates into CASSEPGTRHNEQFF.

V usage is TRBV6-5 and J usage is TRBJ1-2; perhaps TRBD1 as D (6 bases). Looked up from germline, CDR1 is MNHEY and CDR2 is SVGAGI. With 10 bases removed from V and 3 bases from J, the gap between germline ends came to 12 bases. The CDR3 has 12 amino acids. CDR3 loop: CATRRQDYGYTF. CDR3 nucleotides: TGTGCCACGCGGCGACAGGACTATGGCTACACCTTC.

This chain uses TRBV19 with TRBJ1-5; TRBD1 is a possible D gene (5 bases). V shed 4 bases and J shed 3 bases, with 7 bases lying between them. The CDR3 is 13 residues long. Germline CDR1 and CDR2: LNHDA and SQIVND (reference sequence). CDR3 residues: CASSKDINQPQHF. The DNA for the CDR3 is TGTGCCAGTAGTAAGGACATCAATCAGCCCCAGCATTTT.

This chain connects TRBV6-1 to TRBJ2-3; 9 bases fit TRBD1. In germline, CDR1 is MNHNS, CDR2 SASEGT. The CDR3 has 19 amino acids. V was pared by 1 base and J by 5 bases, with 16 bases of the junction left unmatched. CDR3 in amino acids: CASSEDRGRREFIGDTQYF. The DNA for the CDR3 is TGTGCCAGCAGTGAAGACAGGGGGCGCCGTGAATTTATTGGAGATACGCAGTATTTT.

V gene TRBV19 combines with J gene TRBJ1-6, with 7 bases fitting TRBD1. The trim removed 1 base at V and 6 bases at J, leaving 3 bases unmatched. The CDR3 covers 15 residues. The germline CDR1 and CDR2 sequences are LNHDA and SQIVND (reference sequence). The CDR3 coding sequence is TGTGCCAGTAGTATAGGGGACAGCTTTAATTCACCCCTCCACTTT. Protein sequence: CASSIGDSFNSPLHF.

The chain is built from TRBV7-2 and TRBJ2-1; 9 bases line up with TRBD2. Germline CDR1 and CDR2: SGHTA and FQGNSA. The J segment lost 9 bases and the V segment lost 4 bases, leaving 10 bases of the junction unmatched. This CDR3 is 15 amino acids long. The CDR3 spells CASSSRGLASLEQFF. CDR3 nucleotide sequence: TGTGCCAGCAGCTCCCGGGGACTAGCTTCTCTTGAGCAGTTCTTC.

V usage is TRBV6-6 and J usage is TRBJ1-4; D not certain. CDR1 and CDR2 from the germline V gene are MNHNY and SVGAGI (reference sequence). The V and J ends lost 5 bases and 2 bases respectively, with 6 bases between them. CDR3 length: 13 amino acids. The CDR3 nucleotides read TGTGCCAGCAGTGGGGAGACTAATGAAAAACTGTTTTTT. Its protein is CASSGETNEKLFF.

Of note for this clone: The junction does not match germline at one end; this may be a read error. CDR3 DNA sequence: TGTGACAGCAGTCCTAGCGGGAGGGCCATTCTCTACGAGCAGTACTTC. As protein: CDSSPSGRAILYEQYF. This chain uses TRBV27 with TRBJ2-7; 12 bases match TRBD2. The CDR3 has 16 residues. CDR1 MNHEY and CDR2 SMNVEV come from the germline V gene (reference sequence).